What follows are 32 T cell receptor beta chains derived from one specimen sequenced in a study of cytomegalovirus exposure and HLA in healthy donors. Researchers ran the PCR with 60 Vbeta and 13 Jbeta primers. TCRdb's copy holds only in-frame clones and misses some; the assay was immunoSEQ multiplex PCR. The sample carries about 160,000 clones, 65% to 85% recorded once. The sequencing sample was made of PBMCs. Source of these receptors: a man between 45 and 60 years old in good health and CMV-seropositive.

This clone was seen a single time. The rearrangement joins TRBV4-3 to TRBJ2-1, with D tentatively TRBD1 (6 bases). V lost 1 base and J 4 bases, leaving 14 bases between the germline ends. Germline lookup yields CDR1 LGHNA and CDR2 YSLEER. The CDR3 totals 16 residues. CDR3: CASSQGWTEAYNEQFF. DNA for the CDR3: TGCGCCAGCAGCCAAGGATGGACAGAAGCATACAATGAGCAGTTCTTC.

J is TRBJ1-1 and V is TRBV11-2, with 8 positions matching TRBD1. The CDR3 loop spans 15 amino acids. Germline CDR1 reads SGHAT; CDR2 reads FQNNGV. With V trimmed by 5 bases and J by 7 bases, 12 bases remained unmatched. CDR3 amino acids: CASSLHVDRDYEAFF. DNA of the CDR3: TGTGCCAGCAGCCTACACGTGGACAGGGATTATGAAGCTTTCTTT. Variable domain in full (rest from reference TRBV11-2 and TRBJ1-1): EAGVAQSPRYKIIEKRQSVAFWCNPISGHATLYWYQQILGQGPKLLIQFQNNGVVDDSQLPKDRFSAERLKGVDSTLKIQPAKLEDSAVYLCASSLHVDRDYEAFFGQGTRLTVV.

This clone was observed a few times. The rearrangement joins TRBV18 to TRBJ2-1, with D possibly being TRBD2 (6 bases). The CDR3 is 13 residues long. The ends were cut back, 2 bases at V and 8 bases at J, with 10 bases in the middle. Germline CDR1 is KGHSH and CDR2 is LQKENI. CDR3 DNA sequence: TGTGCCAGCTCACCAAATACGGGGGATGAGCAGTTCTTC. Encoded protein: CASSPNTGDEQFF.

In DNA form, the CDR3 reads TGCGCCAGCAGCCCCCGACTAGGGGGCCACAATGAGCAGTTCTTC. Translation gives CASSPRLGGHNEQFF. This chain joins TRBV10-1 and TRBJ2-1; TRBD1 is a possible D gene (7 bases). The CDR3 consists of 15 residues. V gave up 6 bases and J gave up 5 bases, with 17 bases separating them. Germline V CDR1 and CDR2: WNHNN, SYGVQD (reference sequence).

This chain uses TRBV15 with TRBJ1-2; D perhaps matches TRBD1 (5 bases). Germline V gene data show CDR1 as LNHNV and CDR2 as YYDKDF (reference sequence). V lost 1 base, J lost 4 bases, and 7 bases lay in between. The CDR3 totals 13 residues. This CDR3 is CATSRGTLYGYTF. The CDR3 nucleotides read TGTGCCACCAGCAGAGGGACACTCTATGGCTACACCTTC.

This chain joins TRBV5-1 and TRBJ1-3; D possibly corresponds to TRBD1 (6 bases). The germline V gene has CDR1 SGHRS and CDR2 YFSETQ. Trimming removed 4 bases from V and 0 bases from J, with 17 bases in between. CDR3 length: 17 amino acids. DNA of the CDR3: TGCGCCAGCAGCCCGGACGTACAGGGTTCCTCTGGAAACACCATATATTTT. Translating it yields CASSPDVQGSSGNTIYF.

The V gene is TRBV18, the J gene TRBJ2-3; 12 positions match TRBD2. This CDR3 is built from 20 residues. V was pared by 6 bases and J by 4 bases, with 20 bases of the junction left unmatched. The germline V gene has CDR1 KGHSH and CDR2 LQKENI. CDR3 DNA: TGTGCCAGCTCCCACATCACTGTACCGGGACTAGCGGGTCCGGCAGATACGCAGTATTTT. This gives the protein CASSHITVPGLAGPADTQYF.

There are a few counts of this clone. The V and J genes are TRBV5-1 and TRBJ1-2; D is ambiguous. The CDR3 has 14 amino acids. Germline values: CDR1 SGHRS, CDR2 YFSETQ. V was shortened by 0 bases and J by 4 bases, with 10 bases between the two germline ends. CDR3 coding DNA: TGCGCCAGCAGCTTGGTTGTGGGAGGCTATGGCTACACCTTC. It is translated as CASSLVVGGYGYTF.

The rearrangement uses TRBV4-3 and TRBJ2-3; 8 nucleotides match TRBD2. The CDR3 consists of 16 residues. Trimming at V came to 4 bases and at J to 1 base, leaving 7 bases not matched to a gene. Germline values: CDR1 LGHNA, CDR2 YSLEER. The CDR3 sequence is CASSLSMTSGTDTQYF. In nucleotides, the CDR3 is TGCGCCAGCAGCCTCTCGATGACTAGCGGCACAGATACGCAGTATTTT.

The chain uses TRBV6-1 and TRBJ1-2, with 8 bases fitting TRBD1. Unmatched junction bases numbered 4, after V lost 5 bases and J lost 5 bases. The CDR3 has 13 residues. Germline-derived CDR1 and CDR2 are MNHNS and SASEGT. CDR3 sequence (DNA): TGTGCCAGCAGTCCCGGGACAGGATATGGCTACACCTTC. It encodes CASSPGTGYGYTF.

This clone was counted a few times. The CDR3 DNA reads TGCGCCAGCAGCTTGGAAAGGGAGCCTAGCTCGGGGCTAGCGGGGGTAGATACGCAGTATTTT. This translates into CASSLEREPSSGLAGVDTQYF. This chain uses TRBV5-1 with TRBJ2-3; 10 bases match TRBD2. V lost 0 bases to trimming and J lost 5 bases; unmatched junction nucleotides: 21. The CDR3 covers 21 residues. CDR1 and CDR2 from the germline V gene are SGHRS and YFSETQ.

The chain has TRBV5-1 and TRBJ2-7; a weak D match, TRBD1 (5 bases). Trimming removed 0 bases from V and 7 bases from J, with 14 bases in between. The CDR3 has 14 residues. CDR1 and CDR2 (germline): SGHRS, YFSETQ. The CDR3 loop reads CASSLEGVGREQYF. In DNA, the CDR3 is TGCGCCAGCAGCTTGGAAGGGGTGGGTCGGGAGCAGTACTTC.

This clone was counted between two and nine times. This chain joins TRBV4-1 and TRBJ1-4, with D possibly matching TRBD1 (6 bases). In germline, CDR1 is MGHRA, CDR2 YSYEKL. This CDR3 region has 16 residues. V was pared by 3 bases and J by 1 base, with 12 bases between. In DNA, the CDR3 is TGCGCCAGCAGCCACCATCCGACAGGAACTAATGAAAAACTGTTTTTT. This gives the protein CASSHHPTGTNEKLFF.

V usage is TRBV4-3 and J usage is TRBJ2-1; 8 bases are a match to TRBD1. V trimming: 4 bases; J trimming: 6 bases; junction bases outside the gene matches: 11. The germline V gene has CDR1 LGHNA and CDR2 YSLEER. The CDR3 consists of 16 residues. The CDR3 region has the DNA TGCGCCAGCAGCCTATATCACAGGGGGATTCTCAATGAGCAGTTCTTC. As protein: CASSLYHRGILNEQFF.

The rearrangement joins TRBV5-1 to TRBJ2-4; no reliable D call. In germline, CDR1 is SGHRS, CDR2 YFSETQ. The CDR3 has 15 amino acids. The V end was cut by 0 bases, the J end by 0 bases, with 7 bases between. The chain's CDR3 is CASSLDSLAKNIQYF. The CDR3, as DNA: TGCGCCAGCAGCTTGGACTCCCTAGCCAAAAACATTCAGTACTTC.

V is TRBV7-2 and J is TRBJ1-2; a weak D match, TRBD1 (5 bases). CDR1 is SGHTA and CDR2 is FQGNSA in the germline V gene. The CDR3 totals 13 residues. Trimming stripped 5 bases from V and 4 bases from J, with 11 bases between. This CDR3 reads CASSPGTSYGYTF. DNA for the CDR3: TGTGCCAGCAGCCCCGGGACTTCCTATGGCTACACCTTC.

This sequence joins TRBV30 and TRBJ1-4; possibly TRBD1 for D (5 bases). The CDR3 loop spans 14 amino acids. CDR1 is GTSNPN, CDR2 SVGIG, per germline (reference sequence). V dropped 3 bases and J dropped 5 bases, with 13 bases sitting between them. The DNA of the CDR3 is TGTGCCTGGAGGGGGGGATTGGGCAATGAAAAACTGTTTTTT. This sequence encodes CAWRGGLGNEKLFF. The whole variable domain, remainder taken from reference TRBV30 and TRBJ1-4, is SQTIHQWPATLVQPVGSPLSLECTVEGTSNPNLYWYRQAAGRGLQLLFYSVGIGQISSEVPQNLSASRPQDRQFILSSKKLLLSDSGFYLCAWRGGLGNEKLFFGSGTQLSVL.

This clone was seen a single time. The rearrangement joins TRBV6-1 to TRBJ1-2; TRBD1 aligns across 7 bases. The CDR3 runs to 15 residues. CDR1 is MNHNS and CDR2 is SASEGT in the germline V gene. After removal of 4 bases from V and 8 bases from J, the junction contained 13 bases not matched to a gene. In DNA form, the CDR3 reads TGTGCCAGCAGTGCCGGGACAGCGCCTTTAGACGGCTACACCTTC. Residues: CASSAGTAPLDGYTF.

The rearrangement uses TRBV30 and TRBJ1-4; 8 bases line up with TRBD1. CDR1 and CDR2 (germline): GTSNPN, SVGIG (reference sequence). The CDR3 spans 14 residues. Trimming took 5 bases from V and 8 from J; bases not matched to a gene: 10. The CDR3 DNA is TGTGCCTGGCGGAGGGACAGGAGCGGAGAAAAACTGTTTTTT. Its translation: CAWRRDRSGEKLFF.

Points on this clone: A junction end diverges from the germline sequence, so it may reflect a read error. The genes are TRBV7-7 and TRBJ2-1; 9 bases line up with TRBD1. Germline lookup yields CDR1 SSHAT and CDR2 FNYEAQ (reference sequence). The CDR3 sequence is 15 residues long. CDR3 sequence reads: CASSLQGASYNEQFF. In DNA form, the CDR3 reads TGTGCTAGCAGCTTACAGGGGGCTTCCTACAATGAGCAGTTCTTC.

This clone was detected a few times. This chain uses TRBV6-1 with TRBJ2-3; D remains ambiguous. This CDR3 has 13 amino acids. In germline, CDR1 is MNHNS, CDR2 SASEGT. The V gene lost 7 bases and the J gene lost 4 bases, with 12 bases spanning the gap. CDR3 sequence (DNA): TGTGCCAGCAATCCGGTGGTCCCAGATACGCAGTATTTT. Translated: CASNPVVPDTQYF.

Note on this clone: The identical CDR3 is also encoded by other nucleotide sequences in the sample. In DNA, the CDR3 is TGCGCCAGCAGCTCAGGGTCAACAGATACGCAGTATTTT. It specifies CASSSGSTDTQYF. The V gene is TRBV5-1, the J gene TRBJ2-3, with TRBD1 as a possible D gene (5 bases). The CDR3 totals 13 residues. Trimming removed 3 bases from V and 3 bases from J, with 8 bases in between. Per the germline V gene, CDR1 is SGHRS and CDR2 is YFSETQ.

Written as DNA, the CDR3 is TGTGCCAGCACCAGAGCACGGGGTACTAATCAGCCCCAGCATTTT. It encodes CASTRARGTNQPQHF. The chain recombines TRBV5-8 with TRBJ1-5; D is uncertain. Germline CDR1 is SGHTS and CDR2 is YDEGEE. Deletions cut 6 bases from V and 4 bases from J, with 17 bases between. The CDR3 covers 15 residues.

V and J are TRBV7-9 and TRBJ1-1; D is ambiguous. Germline assignment: CDR1 SEHNR and CDR2 FQNEAQ (reference sequence). This CDR3 contains 13 residues. Trimming removed 5 bases from V and 3 bases from J, with 10 bases in between. CDR3 coding DNA: TGTGCCAGCAGCAAAAATCCGGACACTGAAGCTTTCTTT. This gives the protein CASSKNPDTEAFF.

The gene calls are TRBV6-5 and TRBJ1-5; TRBD1 might be the D (6 bases). Trimming took off 0 bases at V and 5 bases at J, with 14 bases between the two ends. The CDR3 loop spans 16 amino acids. In germline, CDR1 is MNHEY, CDR2 SVGAGI. The CDR3: CASSYSPAGVDQPQHF. CDR3 nucleotides: TGTGCCAGCAGTTACTCACCAGCAGGGGTAGATCAGCCCCAGCATTTT.

CDR3 in amino acids: CATRGGSYTEAFF. The CDR3 region has the DNA TGTGCCACCCGGGGGGGATCCTACACTGAAGCTTTCTTT. The chain employs TRBV5-6 and TRBJ1-1; TRBD1 is a possible D gene (5 bases). Germline CDR1 and CDR2: SGHDT and YYEEEE. Trimming pared 9 bases from V and 3 bases from J, leaving 15 bases between. The CDR3 runs 13 residues.

The chain carries TRBV4-3 and TRBJ2-1; D may be TRBD2 (6 bases). The germline V gene has CDR1 LGHNA and CDR2 YSLEER. V was cut by 4 bases and J by 8 bases, with 15 bases left in between. The CDR3 runs to 14 residues. The CDR3 bases are TGCGCCAGCAGCCGACTTGGGGAGGTCGATGAGCAGTTCTTC. Translated: CASSRLGEVDEQFF.

The CDR3: CASSQQGGDYGYTF. The CDR3 coding sequence is TGCGCCAGCAGCCAACAAGGGGGCGACTATGGCTACACCTTC. V usage is TRBV4-1 and J usage is TRBJ1-2, with 7 bases identical to TRBD1. The CDR3 is 14 residues long. Germline V gene sequence: CDR1 MGHRA, CDR2 YSYEKL. Germline trimming cut 2 bases from V and 3 bases from J; bases unmatched to any gene: 3.

This clone was seen a single time. The CDR3 here is CASSLSTGRYQPQHF. In DNA form, the CDR3 reads TGTGCCAGCAGCTTATCGACAGGGCGATATCAGCCCCAGCATTTT. This rearrangement joins TRBV7-8 to TRBJ1-5; 7 bases are a match to TRBD1. The CDR3 runs to 15 residues. CDR1 and CDR2 from the germline V gene are SGHVS and FQNEAQ. Unmatched junction bases numbered 6, after V lost 2 bases and J lost 5 bases.

The chain links TRBV7-2 to TRBJ2-6; D unclear. The CDR3 contains 17 residues. V lost 0 bases to trimming and J lost 0 bases, with 9 bases between them. Germline V lookup: CDR1 SGHTA, CDR2 FQGNSA. The CDR3 here is CASSLATHYSGANVLTF. CDR3 coding DNA: TGTGCCAGCAGCTTAGCGACACATTACTCTGGGGCCAACGTCCTGACTTTC.

The V call is TRBV30, the J call TRBJ2-7; D perhaps matches TRBD2 (6 bases). Germline V CDR1 and CDR2: GTSNPN, SVGIG (reference sequence). This CDR3 contains 15 residues. With 1 base removed from V and 0 bases from J, the gap between germline ends came to 13 bases. The CDR3: CAWSEEGPYSYEQYF. CDR3 nucleotides: TGTGCCTGGAGTGAGGAGGGGCCCTACTCCTACGAGCAGTACTTC.

The chain links TRBV6-1 to TRBJ2-7; 7 bases are shared with TRBD2. Germline V CDR1 and CDR2: MNHNS, SASEGT. This CDR3 contains 13 residues. V shed 5 bases, J shed 0 bases, and the junction held 1 base outside the gene matches. This CDR3 reads CASSWDYSYEQYF. CDR3 nucleotide sequence: TGTGCCAGCAGTTGGGACTACTCCTACGAGCAGTACTTC.